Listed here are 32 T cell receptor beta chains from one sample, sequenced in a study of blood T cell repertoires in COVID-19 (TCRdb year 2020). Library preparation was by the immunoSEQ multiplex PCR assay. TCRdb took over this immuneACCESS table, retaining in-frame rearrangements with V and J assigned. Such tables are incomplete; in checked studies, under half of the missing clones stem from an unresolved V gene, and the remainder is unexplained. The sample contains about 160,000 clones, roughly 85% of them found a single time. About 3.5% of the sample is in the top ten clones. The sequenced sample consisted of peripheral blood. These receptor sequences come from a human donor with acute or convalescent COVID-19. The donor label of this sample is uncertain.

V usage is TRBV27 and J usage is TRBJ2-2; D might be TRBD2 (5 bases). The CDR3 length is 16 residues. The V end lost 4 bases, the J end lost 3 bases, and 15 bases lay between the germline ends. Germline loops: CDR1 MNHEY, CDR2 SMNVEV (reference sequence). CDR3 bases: TGTGCCAGCAGTTCCCTGAGGGCTAGATACACCGGGGAGCTGTTTTTT. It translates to CASSSLRARYTGELFF.

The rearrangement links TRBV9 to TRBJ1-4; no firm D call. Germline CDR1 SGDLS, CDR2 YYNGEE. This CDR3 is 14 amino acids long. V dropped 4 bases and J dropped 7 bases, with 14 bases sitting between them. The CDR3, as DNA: TGTGCCAGCAGCCCAGGATCCCAACGTGAAAAACTGTTTTTT. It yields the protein CASSPGSQREKLFF.

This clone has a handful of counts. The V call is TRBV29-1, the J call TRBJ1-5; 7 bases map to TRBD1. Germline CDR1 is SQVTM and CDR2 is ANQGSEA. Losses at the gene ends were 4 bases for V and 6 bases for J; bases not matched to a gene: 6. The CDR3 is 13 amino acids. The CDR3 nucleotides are TGCAGCGTTGGACAGGGAGAGAGTCAGCCCCAGCATTTT. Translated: CSVGQGESQPQHF.

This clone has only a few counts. The chain's CDR3 is CASSFWDIQTNEKLFF. CDR3 bases: TGTGCCAGCAGTTTTTGGGACATACAAACTAATGAAAAACTGTTTTTT. The chain uses TRBV28 and TRBJ1-4; maybe TRBD1 (6 bases). V dropped 3 bases and J dropped 1 base, with 12 bases sitting between them. From germline, CDR1 is MDHEN and CDR2 SYDVKM. The CDR3 is made up of 16 amino acids.

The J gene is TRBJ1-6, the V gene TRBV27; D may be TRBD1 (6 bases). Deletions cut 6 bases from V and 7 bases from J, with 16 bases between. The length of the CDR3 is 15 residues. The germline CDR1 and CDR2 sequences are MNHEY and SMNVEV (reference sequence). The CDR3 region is CASRRTEIVNSPLHF. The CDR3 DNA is TGTGCCAGCAGAAGGACAGAAATAGTAAATTCACCCCTCCACTTT.

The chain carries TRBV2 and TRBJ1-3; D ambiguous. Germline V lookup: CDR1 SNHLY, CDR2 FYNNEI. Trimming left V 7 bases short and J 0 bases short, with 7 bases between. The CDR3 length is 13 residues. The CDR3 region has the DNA TGTGCCAGCAAAACTTACTCTGGAAACACCATATATTTT. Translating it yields CASKTYSGNTIYF.

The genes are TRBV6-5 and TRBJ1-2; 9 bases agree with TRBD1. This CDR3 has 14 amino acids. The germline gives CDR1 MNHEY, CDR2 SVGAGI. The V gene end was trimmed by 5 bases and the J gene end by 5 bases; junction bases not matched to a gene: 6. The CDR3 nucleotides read TGTGCCAGCAGTCGTCTACAGGGGGCGTATGGCTACACCTTC. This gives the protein CASSRLQGAYGYTF.

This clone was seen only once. The chain's CDR3 is CASSPPTQRNTEAFF. Here the CDR3 DNA reads TGCGCCAGCAGCCCCCCGACACAGAGGAACACTGAAGCTTTCTTT. The chain uses TRBV4-1 and TRBJ1-1; D is unclear. Germline CDR1 reads MGHRA; CDR2 reads YSYEKL. The V and J ends lost 4 bases and 1 base respectively, with 13 bases between them. This CDR3 region has 15 residues.

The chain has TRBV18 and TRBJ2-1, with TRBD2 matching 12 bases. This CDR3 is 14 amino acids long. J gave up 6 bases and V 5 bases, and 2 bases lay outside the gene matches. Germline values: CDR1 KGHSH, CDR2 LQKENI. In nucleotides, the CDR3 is TGTGCCAGCTCAGGACTAGCGGGGTCCAATGAGCAGTTCTTC. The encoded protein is CASSGLAGSNEQFF.

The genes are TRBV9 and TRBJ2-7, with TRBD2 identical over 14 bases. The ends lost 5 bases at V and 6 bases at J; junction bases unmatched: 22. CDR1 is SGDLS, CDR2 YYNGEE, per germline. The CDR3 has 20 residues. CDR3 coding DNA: TGTGCCAGCAGTCCCCCCAGACTAGCGGGGGGGCCTATCGCAATCGGCGAGCAGTACTTC. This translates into CASSPPRLAGGPIAIGEQYF. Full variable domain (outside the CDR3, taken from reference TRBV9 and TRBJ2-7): DSGVTQTPKHLITATGQRVTLRCSPRSGDLSVYWYQQSLDQGLQFLIQYYNGEERAKGNILERFSAQQFPDLHSELNLSSLELGDSALYFCASSPPRLAGGPIAIGEQYFGPGTRLTVT.

CDR3 DNA: TGTGCCAGCAGCCATTTACAGGGGGGTGAAAAACTGTTTTTT. Translation gives CASSHLQGGEKLFF. The chain carries TRBV16 and TRBJ1-4, with 8 bases aligning to TRBD1. The trim removed 3 bases at V and 7 bases at J, leaving 4 bases unmatched. Germline CDR1 and CDR2: KGHSY and FQNENV. The CDR3 extends over 14 amino acids.

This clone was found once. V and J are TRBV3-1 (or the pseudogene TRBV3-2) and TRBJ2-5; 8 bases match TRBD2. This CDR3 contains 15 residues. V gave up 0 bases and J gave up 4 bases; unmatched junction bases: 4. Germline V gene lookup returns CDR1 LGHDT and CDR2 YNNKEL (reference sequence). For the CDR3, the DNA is TGTGCCAGCAGCCAAGACCCCGGGACTAGAGAGACCCAGTACTTC. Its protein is CASSQDPGTRETQYF.

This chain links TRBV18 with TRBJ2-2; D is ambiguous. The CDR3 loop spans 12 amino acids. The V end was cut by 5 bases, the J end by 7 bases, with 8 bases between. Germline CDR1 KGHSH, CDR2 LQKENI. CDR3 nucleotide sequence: TGTGCCAGCTCAGCAACTCGCGGGGAGCTGTTTTTT. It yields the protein CASSATRGELFF. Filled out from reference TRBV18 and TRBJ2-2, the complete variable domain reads NAGVMQNPRHLVRRRGQEARLRCSPMKGHSHVYWYRQLPEEGLKFMVYLQKENIIDESGMPKERFSAEFPKEGPSILRIQQVVRGDSAAYFCASSATRGELFFGEGSRLTVL.

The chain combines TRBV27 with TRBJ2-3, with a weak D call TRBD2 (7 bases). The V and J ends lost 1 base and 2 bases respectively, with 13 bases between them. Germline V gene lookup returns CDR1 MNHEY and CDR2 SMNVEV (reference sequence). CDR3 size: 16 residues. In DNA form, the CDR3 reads TGTGCCAGCAGTTTATTCGGGGGGCGCCCCACAGATACGCAGTATTTT. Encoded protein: CASSLFGGRPTDTQYF.

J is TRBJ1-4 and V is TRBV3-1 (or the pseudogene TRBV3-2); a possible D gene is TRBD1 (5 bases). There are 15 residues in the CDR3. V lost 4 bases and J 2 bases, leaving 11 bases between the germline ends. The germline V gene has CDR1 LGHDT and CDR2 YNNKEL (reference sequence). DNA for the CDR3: TGTGCCAGCAGCCCAAGACAGACGACTAATGAAAAACTGTTTTTT. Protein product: CASSPRQTTNEKLFF.

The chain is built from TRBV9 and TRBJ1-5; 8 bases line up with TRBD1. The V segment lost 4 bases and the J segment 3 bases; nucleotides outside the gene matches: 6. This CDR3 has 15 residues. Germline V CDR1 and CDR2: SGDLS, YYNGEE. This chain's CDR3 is CASSLTGGSNQPQHF. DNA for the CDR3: TGTGCCAGCAGCCTTACAGGGGGTTCCAATCAGCCCCAGCATTTT.

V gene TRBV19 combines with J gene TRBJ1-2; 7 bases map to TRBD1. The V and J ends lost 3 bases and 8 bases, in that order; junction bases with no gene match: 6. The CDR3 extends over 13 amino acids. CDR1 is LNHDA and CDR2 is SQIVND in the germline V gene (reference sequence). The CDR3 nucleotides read TGTGCCAGTAGTATTGACAGGGCAAGGGGCTACACCTTC. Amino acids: CASSIDRARGYTF.

CDR3 sequence reads: CASSSGWMNTEAFF. In DNA form, the CDR3 reads TGTGCCAGCAGCTCAGGGTGGATGAACACTGAAGCTTTCTTT. This sequence joins TRBV5-8 and TRBJ1-1, with D possibly TRBD1 on 5 matching bases. Between the trimmed V and J ends, which lost 3 bases and 0 bases, there was a span of 9 bases. This CDR3 is 14 amino acids long. In germline, CDR1 is SGHTS, CDR2 YDEGEE.

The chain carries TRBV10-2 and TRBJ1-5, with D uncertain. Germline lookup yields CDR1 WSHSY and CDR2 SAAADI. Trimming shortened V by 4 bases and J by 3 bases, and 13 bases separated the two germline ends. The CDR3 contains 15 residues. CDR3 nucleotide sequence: TGCGCCAGCAGTGGGTGGGGAGATTACAATCAGCCCCAGCATTTT. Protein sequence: CASSGWGDYNQPQHF.

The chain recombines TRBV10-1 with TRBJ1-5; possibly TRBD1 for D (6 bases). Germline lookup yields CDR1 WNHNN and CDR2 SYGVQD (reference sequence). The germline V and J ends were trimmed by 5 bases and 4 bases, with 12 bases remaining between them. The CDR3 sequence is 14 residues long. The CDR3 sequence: CASSRQEMNQPQHF. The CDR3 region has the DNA TGCGCCAGCAGTAGACAGGAGATGAATCAGCCCCAGCATTTT.

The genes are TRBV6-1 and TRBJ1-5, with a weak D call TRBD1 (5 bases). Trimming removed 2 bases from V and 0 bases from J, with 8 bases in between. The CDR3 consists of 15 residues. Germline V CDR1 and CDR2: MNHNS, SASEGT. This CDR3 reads CASSEFRVSNQPQHF. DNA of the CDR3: TGTGCCAGCAGTGAATTCAGGGTTAGCAATCAGCCCCAGCATTTT.

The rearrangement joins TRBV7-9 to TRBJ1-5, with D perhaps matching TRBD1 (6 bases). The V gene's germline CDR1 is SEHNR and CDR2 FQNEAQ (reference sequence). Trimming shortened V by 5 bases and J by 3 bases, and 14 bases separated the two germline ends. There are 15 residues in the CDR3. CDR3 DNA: TGTGCCAGCAGCCCGCTCCGGGACAACAATCAGCCCCAGCATTTT. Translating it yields CASSPLRDNNQPQHF.

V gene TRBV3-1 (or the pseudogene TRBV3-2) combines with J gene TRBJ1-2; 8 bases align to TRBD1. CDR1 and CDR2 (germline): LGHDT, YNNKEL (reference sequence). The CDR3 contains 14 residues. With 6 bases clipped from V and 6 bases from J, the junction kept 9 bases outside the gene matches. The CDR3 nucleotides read TGTGCCAGCAGACAACATGACAGGGGCCATGGCTACACCTTC. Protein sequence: CASRQHDRGHGYTF.

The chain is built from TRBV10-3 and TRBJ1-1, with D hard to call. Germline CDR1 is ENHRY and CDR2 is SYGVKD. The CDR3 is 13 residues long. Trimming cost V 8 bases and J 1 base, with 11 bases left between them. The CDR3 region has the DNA TGTGCCATCCGGACCGGAGGGAACACTGAAGCTTTCTTT. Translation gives CAIRTGGNTEAFF.

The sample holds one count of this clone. The CDR3 nucleotides are TGTGCCAGTAGTAGGGGACAGGGGCGACTCTCTGGGGCCAACGTCCTGACTTTC. Translation: CASSRGQGRLSGANVLTF. The genes are TRBV19 and TRBJ2-6, with 10 bases fitting TRBD1. This CDR3 region has 18 residues. Losses at the gene ends were 4 bases for V and 0 bases for J; bases not matched to a gene: 6. The germline CDR1 and CDR2 sequences are LNHDA and SQIVND (reference sequence).

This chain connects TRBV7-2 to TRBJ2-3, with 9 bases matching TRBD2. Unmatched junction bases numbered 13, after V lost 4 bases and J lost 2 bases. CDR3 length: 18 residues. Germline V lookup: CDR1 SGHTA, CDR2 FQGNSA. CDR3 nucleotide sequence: TGTGCCAGCAGCTCACGTGCCGGCGGGGGGGCCTTCACAGATACGCAGTATTTT. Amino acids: CASSSRAGGGAFTDTQYF.

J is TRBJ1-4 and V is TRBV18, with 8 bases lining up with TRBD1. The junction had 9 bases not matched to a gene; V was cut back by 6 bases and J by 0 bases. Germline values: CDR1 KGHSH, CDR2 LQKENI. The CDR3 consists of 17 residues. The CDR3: CASSPGQGIATNEKLFF. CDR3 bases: TGTGCCAGCTCTCCCGGACAGGGCATTGCAACTAATGAAAAACTGTTTTTT.

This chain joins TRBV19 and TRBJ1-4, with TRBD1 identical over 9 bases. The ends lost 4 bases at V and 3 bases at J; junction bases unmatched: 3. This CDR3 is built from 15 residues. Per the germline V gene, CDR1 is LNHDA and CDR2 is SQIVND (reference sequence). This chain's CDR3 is CASSNTGGSNEKLFF. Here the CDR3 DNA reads TGTGCCAGTAGTAATACAGGGGGCTCTAATGAAAAACTGTTTTTT.

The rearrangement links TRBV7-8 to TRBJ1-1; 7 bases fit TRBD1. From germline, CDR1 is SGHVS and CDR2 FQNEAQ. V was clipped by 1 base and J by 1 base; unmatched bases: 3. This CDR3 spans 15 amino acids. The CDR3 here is CASSLDGQANTEAFF. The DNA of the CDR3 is TGTGCCAGCAGCTTAGACGGACAGGCGAACACTGAAGCTTTCTTT.

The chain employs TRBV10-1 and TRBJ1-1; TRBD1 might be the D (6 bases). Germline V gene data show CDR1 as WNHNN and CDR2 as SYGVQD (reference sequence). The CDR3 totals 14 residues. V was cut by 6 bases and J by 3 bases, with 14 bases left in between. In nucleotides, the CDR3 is TGCGCCAGCAGCCGGAACAGGGCCGACACTGAAGCTTTCTTT. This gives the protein CASSRNRADTEAFF.

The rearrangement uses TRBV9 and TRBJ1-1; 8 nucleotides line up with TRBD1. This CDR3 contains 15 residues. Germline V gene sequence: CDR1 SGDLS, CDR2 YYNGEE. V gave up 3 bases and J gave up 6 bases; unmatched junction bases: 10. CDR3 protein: CASSALADRGAEAFF. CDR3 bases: TGTGCCAGCAGCGCCCTGGCCGACAGGGGCGCTGAAGCTTTCTTT.

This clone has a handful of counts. The CDR3: CASSVTGTGNTIYF. The CDR3 DNA reads TGTGCCAGCAGCGTTACAGGTACAGGAAACACCATATATTTT. V and J are TRBV9 and TRBJ1-3; maybe TRBD1 (5 bases). V was shortened by 2 bases and J by 4 bases, with 10 bases between the two germline ends. The CDR3 is 14 amino acids. Germline V gene data show CDR1 as SGDLS and CDR2 as YYNGEE.